This TCR beta chain was profiled in a study of vaccination and CD4 T cells after COVID-19. For the study at large: Overlapping spike peptides of SARS-CoV-2, HCoV-NL63, HCoV-OC43 and HCoV-229E were used, and cells were stimulated with them.

Oncomine TCR Beta short-read sequencing was applied to DNA from cultured CD4+ T cells. MiXCR, applied by TCRdb to the PCR reads, yields one record per CDR3 protein. Counted here are under 20,000 distinct CDR3 sequences, approximately 39% occurring once; the ten biggest clones make up 12% to 15%. As concerns this clonotype: Its specificity is unknown.

Treatment defined: roughly 10-day PBMC culture with coronavirus spike peptide pools or control peptides (ViraFEST assay). What was sequenced was cultured CD4+ T cells from blood. The source is a human donor with COVID-19.

This CDR3 reads CASSLLAGRETEAFF. CDR3 nucleotides: TGTGCCAGCAGCCTCCTCGCTGGGAGGGAAACTGAAGCTTTCTTT. This chain joins TRBV11-2 and TRBJ1-1; D is uncertain. CDR3 length: 15 residues. Germline V gives CDR1 SGHAT, CDR2 FQNNGV. V was trimmed by 5 bases and J by 5 bases, leaving 18 bases between them.